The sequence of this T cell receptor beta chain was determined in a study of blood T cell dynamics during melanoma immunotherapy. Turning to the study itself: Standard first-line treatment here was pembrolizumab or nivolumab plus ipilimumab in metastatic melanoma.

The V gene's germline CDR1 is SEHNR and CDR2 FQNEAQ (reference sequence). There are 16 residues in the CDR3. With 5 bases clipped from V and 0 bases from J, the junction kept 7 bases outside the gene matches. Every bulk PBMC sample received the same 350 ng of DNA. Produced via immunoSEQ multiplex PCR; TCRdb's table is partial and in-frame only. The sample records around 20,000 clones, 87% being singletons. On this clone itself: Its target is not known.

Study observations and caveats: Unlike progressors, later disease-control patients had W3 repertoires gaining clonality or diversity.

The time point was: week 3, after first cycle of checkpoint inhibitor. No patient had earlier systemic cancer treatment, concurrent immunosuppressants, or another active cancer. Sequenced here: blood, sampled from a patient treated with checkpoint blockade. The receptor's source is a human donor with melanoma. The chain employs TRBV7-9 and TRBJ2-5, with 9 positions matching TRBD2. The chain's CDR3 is CASSPTSGPYQETQYF. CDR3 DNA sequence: TGTGCCAGCAGCCCTACTAGCGGGCCGTACCAAGAGACCCAGTACTTC.